These 14 T cell receptor beta chains were sequenced from one sample in a study of a mutant IDH1 vaccine in newly diagnosed glioma. These receptors have no known antigen. The time point here: week 35, safety follow-up. Each vaccine dose was 300 ug of mutant IDH1 20-mer peptide, with topical imiquimod. Assay used: immunoSEQ multiplex PCR; TCRdb lists only in-frame clones, some missing. Here the sample spans about 56,000 clones, 86% being singletons. The specimen was PBMCs, collected from a glioma patient whose treatment included an IDH1 peptide vaccine. These receptors all stem from a man between 40 and 49 years old with glioma.

The table lists this clone with a count of one. The chain combines TRBV5-4 with TRBJ2-1, with D perhaps TRBD1 or TRBD2 (5 bases each). The germline gives CDR1 SGHNT, CDR2 YYREEE (reference sequence). V was trimmed by 7 bases and J by 0 bases, leaving 11 bases between them. The CDR3 extends over 14 amino acids. The CDR3 here is CASQAGTSYNEQFF. Here the CDR3 DNA reads TGTGCCAGCCAAGCAGGGACCTCCTACAATGAGCAGTTCTTC.

The chain joins TRBV5-1 to TRBJ2-7; 8 nucleotides match TRBD1. Germline trimming cut 4 bases from V and 7 bases from J; bases unmatched to any gene: 10. The CDR3 consists of 14 residues. In germline, CDR1 is SGHRS, CDR2 YFSETQ. The DNA of the CDR3 is TGCGCCAGCAGCCCCCGACAGGGGACGAGGGAGCAGTACTTC. Its protein is CASSPRQGTREQYF.

V gene TRBV2 combines with J gene TRBJ2-5, with TRBD1 matching over 7 bases. Trimming at V came to 11 bases and at J to 2 bases, leaving 8 bases not matched to a gene. The CDR3 is 13 residues long. Germline V gene sequence: CDR1 SNHLY, CDR2 FYNNEI. DNA for the CDR3: TGTGCCTCCGGACAGGTTAGACAAGAGACCCAGTACTTC. Protein product: CASGQVRQETQYF.

The genes are TRBV4-2 and TRBJ2-2; D remains ambiguous. The CDR3 is made up of 14 amino acids. V lost 5 bases and J lost 1, with 8 bases in between. CDR1 and CDR2 from the germline V gene are LGHNA and YNFKEQ. CDR3 sequence reads: CASSDGENTGELFF. The CDR3 DNA is TGTGCCAGCAGCGACGGCGAGAACACCGGGGAGCTGTTTTTT.

This chain links TRBV6-1 with TRBJ2-2, with D unclear. CDR1 and CDR2 from the germline V gene are MNHNS and SASEGT. V lost 1 base and J lost 4, with 10 bases in between. The CDR3 is made up of 15 amino acids. DNA of the CDR3: TGTGCCAGCAGTGAAGAGGTGGGCGCCACCGGGGAGCTGTTTTTT. This encodes CASSEEVGATGELFF.

This chain uses TRBV5-1 with TRBJ2-7, with D possibly being TRBD2 (6 bases). With 8 bases removed from V and 3 bases from J, the gap between germline ends came to 9 bases. The CDR3 runs 11 residues. CDR1 and CDR2 (germline): SGHRS, YFSETQ. The CDR3 region has the DNA TGCGCCAGTCGACTAGTCTACGAGCAGTACTTC. Amino acid sequence: CASRLVYEQYF.

V and J are TRBV19 and TRBJ2-3, with 12 bases identical to TRBD2. CDR1 and CDR2 (germline): LNHDA, SQIVND (reference sequence). The CDR3 sequence is 17 residues long. The J segment lost 2 bases and the V segment lost 3 bases, leaving 6 bases of the junction unmatched. The CDR3 loop is CASSMGLAGPDTDTQYF. The DNA of the CDR3 is TGTGCCAGTAGTATGGGACTAGCGGGCCCTGACACAGATACGCAGTATTTT.

The chain has TRBV18 and TRBJ1-4, with D hard to call. Germline-derived CDR1 and CDR2 are KGHSH and LQKENI. Trimming took 0 bases from V and 8 from J, leaving 13 bases between them. The CDR3 covers 15 residues. The CDR3 is CASSPPSLGGEKLFF. CDR3 DNA: TGTGCCAGCTCACCACCCAGTCTTGGAGGAGAAAAACTGTTTTTT.

This clone occurred a few times. The CDR3 region has the DNA TGTGCCAGCAGCTTGGGGGAAGGGAACACTGAAGCTTTCTTT. It yields the protein CASSLGEGNTEAFF. The chain recombines TRBV7-3 with TRBJ1-1; TRBD1 is a possible D gene (5 bases). Between the trimmed V and J ends, which lost 3 bases and 1 base, there was a span of 9 bases. The CDR3 is made up of 14 amino acids. Germline-derived CDR1 and CDR2 are SGHTA and FQGTGA.

The chain has TRBV5-1 and TRBJ2-7; the match to TRBD2 covers 7 bases. Germline V CDR1 and CDR2: SGHRS, YFSETQ. This CDR3 is built from 12 residues. J lost 4 bases, V lost 3 bases, and 1 base had no gene match. CDR3 region: CASSYGGYEQYF. In nucleotides, the CDR3 is TGCGCCAGCAGCTACGGGGGGTACGAGCAGTACTTC. The full variable domain, completed using reference TRBV5-1 and TRBJ2-7, is KAGVTQTPRYLIKTRGQQVTLSCSPISGHRSVSWYQQTPGQGLQFLFEYFSETQRNKGNFPGRFSGRQFSNSRSEMNVSTLELGDSALYLCASSYGGYEQYFGPGTRLTVT.

The gene calls are TRBV6-1 and TRBJ1-4; a possible D gene is TRBD1 (6 bases). The ends were cut back, 6 bases at V and 4 bases at J, with 9 bases in the middle. The CDR3 has 13 amino acids. CDR1 is MNHNS and CDR2 is SASEGT in the germline V gene. The CDR3 nucleotides read TGTGCCAGCAGAGGGGGGCTTAATGAAAAACTGTTTTTT. It codes for CASRGGLNEKLFF.

The sample holds a few counts of this clone. The chain links TRBV5-1 to TRBJ2-5; D may be TRBD1 or TRBD2 (5 bases each). This CDR3 contains 13 residues. Trimming took off 4 bases at V and 1 base at J, with 8 bases between the two ends. CDR1 and CDR2 from the germline V gene are SGHRS and YFSETQ. The CDR3 sequence: CASSLGTQETQYF. DNA of the CDR3: TGCGCCAGCAGCCTAGGGACCCAAGAGACCCAGTACTTC.

The chain employs TRBV5-1 and TRBJ2-3, with 8 bases matching TRBD2. The CDR3 sequence is 16 residues long. Trimming cost V 6 bases and J 4 bases; bases outside gene matches: 13. Germline assignment: CDR1 SGHRS and CDR2 YFSETQ. The CDR3 is CASMSRTGGLPDTQYF. The DNA of the CDR3 is TGCGCCAGCATGAGTCGAACGGGAGGGCTACCAGATACGCAGTATTTT.

V and J are TRBV5-1 and TRBJ1-1, with 9 bases identical to TRBD1. This CDR3 is 14 amino acids long. The V and J ends lost 4 bases and 4 bases, in that order; junction bases with no gene match: 5. From germline, CDR1 is SGHRS and CDR2 YFSETQ. CDR3 residues: CASSPGTGFTEAFF. The CDR3 DNA reads as TGCGCCAGCAGCCCCGGGACAGGGTTCACTGAAGCTTTCTTT.